This passage covers 12 T cell receptor beta chains from one sample sequenced in a study of OX40 agonist ivuxolimab in advanced cancers. Method: immunoSEQ multiplex PCR; TCRdb's copy keeps in-frame clones and lacks some. The sample records around 53,000 clones, roughly 93% being singletons. The sequencing here drew on CD4+ or CD8+ T cells sorted from blood, taken in a trial of the OX40 agonist ivuxolimab. These receptors all stem from an adult with an advanced solid tumor such as melanoma, head and neck, liver or kidney cancer.

J is TRBJ1-1 and V is TRBV5-5, with a weak D call TRBD1 (6 bases). This CDR3 is built from 15 residues. The ends were cut back, 2 bases at V and 4 bases at J, with 15 bases in the middle. Germline V lookup: CDR1 SGHKS, CDR2 YYEKEE (reference sequence). As DNA, the CDR3 is TGTGCCAGCAGCTTTAAGGTCCCAGGGGCCACTGAAGCTTTCTTT. It specifies CASSFKVPGATEAFF.

The rearrangement links TRBV11-2 to TRBJ2-5, with 13 nucleotides matching TRBD2. CDR3 size: 17 residues. V lost 6 bases and J lost 5; bases outside the gene matches: 12. Germline V gives CDR1 SGHAT, CDR2 FQNNGV. This CDR3 is CASRTGTSGTLPETQYF. CDR3 in DNA: TGTGCCAGCAGGACCGGGACTAGCGGGACCCTACCGGAGACCCAGTACTTC.

The chain is built from TRBV30 and TRBJ1-3, with no clear D. The V end lost 3 bases, the J end lost 3 bases, and 18 bases lay between the germline ends. CDR1 is GTSNPN, CDR2 SVGIG, per germline (reference sequence). The CDR3 length is 16 residues. Here the CDR3 reads CAWRQPGRWGGNTIYF. In nucleotides, the CDR3 is TGTGCCTGGAGGCAGCCGGGCCGATGGGGTGGAAACACCATATATTTT.

The chain uses TRBV27 and TRBJ2-7, with unresolved D. The V end lost 3 bases, the J end lost 4 bases, and 19 bases lay between the germline ends. CDR1 is MNHEY and CDR2 is SMNVEV in the germline V gene (reference sequence). The CDR3 loop spans 16 amino acids. CDR3 nucleotides: TGTGCCAGCAGTTTTAGTGGGTCGACGGCCAAATACGAGCAGTACTTC. The encoded protein is CASSFSGSTAKYEQYF.

The chain joins TRBV7-9 to TRBJ2-1; 13 nucleotides agree with TRBD2. The CDR3 has 18 residues. Germline trimming cut 5 bases from V and 4 bases from J; bases unmatched to any gene: 11. Germline CDR1 is SEHNR and CDR2 is FQNEAQ (reference sequence). The CDR3 DNA is TGTGCCAGCAGCGATACTAGCGGGAGGGGTGGGATATACAATGAGCAGTTCTTC. Translating it yields CASSDTSGRGGIYNEQFF.

This sequence joins TRBV6-1 and TRBJ2-7; no definite D call. V lost 5 bases, J lost 9 bases, and 11 bases lay in between. The CDR3 sequence is 11 residues long. Germline CDR1 reads MNHNS; CDR2 reads SASEGT. This CDR3 is CASSLLDGQYF. The CDR3 region has the DNA TGTGCCAGCAGTCTATTGGATGGGCAGTACTTC.

This chain uses TRBV28 with TRBJ1-5, with D hard to call. Germline CDR1 MDHEN, CDR2 SYDVKM. This CDR3 is built from 16 residues. Trimming removed 6 bases at V and 0 bases at J, with 15 bases between. The CDR3 loop is CASSQTGEFSNQPQHF. The CDR3 DNA is TGTGCCAGCAGCCAAACGGGAGAGTTTAGCAATCAGCCCCAGCATTTT. The whole variable domain, filled in from reference TRBV28 and TRBJ1-5, reads DVKVTQSSRYLVKRTGEKVFLECVQDMDHENMFWYRQDPGLGLRLIYFSYDVKMKEKGDIPEGYSVSREKKERFSLILESASTNQTSMYLCASSQTGEFSNQPQHFGDGTRLSIL.

The chain recombines TRBV5-4 with TRBJ2-3; the D gene is possibly TRBD2 (6 bases). The CDR3 is 14 amino acids. V gave up 4 bases and J gave up 5 bases, with 14 bases separating them. CDR1 and CDR2 from the germline V gene are SGHNT and YYREEE (reference sequence). The CDR3 spells CASSGMQGGDTQYF. The CDR3 DNA is TGTGCCAGCAGCGGAATGCAGGGAGGAGATACGCAGTATTTT.

This clone was found once. The rearrangement joins TRBV19 to TRBJ2-4, with 7 bases aligning to TRBD1. The germline gives CDR1 LNHDA, CDR2 SQIVND (reference sequence). The CDR3 loop spans 11 amino acids. V lost 8 bases to trimming and J lost 11 bases; unmatched junction nucleotides: 6. CDR3 in amino acids: CASEDRAVQYF. The CDR3 DNA follows: TGTGCCAGTGAAGACAGGGCTGTTCAGTACTTC.

This rearrangement joins TRBV7-9 to TRBJ2-7; 8 nucleotides line up with TRBD1. V dropped 5 bases and J dropped 3; count of bases not matched to a gene: 9. The CDR3 has 15 residues. The germline V gene encodes CDR1 SEHNR and CDR2 FQNEAQ (reference sequence). For the CDR3, the DNA is TGTGCCAGCAGCACGGGACAGGAGATTTTCTACGAGCAGTACTTC. As protein: CASSTGQEIFYEQYF.

In the case of this clone: Its ends do not fully match the called genes, so a read error is possible. The chain recombines TRBV5-8 with TRBJ2-7, with TRBD2 matching over 8 bases. The CDR3 consists of 17 residues. Germline loops: CDR1 SGHTS, CDR2 YDEGEE. The CDR3 protein is CASSQDPPSTSGYEQYF. CDR3 nucleotides: TGCGCCAGCAGCCAAGATCCACCCTCAACTAGCGGCTACGAGCAGTACTTC.

This chain links TRBV19 with TRBJ2-7; TRBD1 or TRBD2 may be the D gene (5 bases each). The V end was cut by 6 bases, the J end by 3 bases, with 12 bases between. CDR3 length equals 13 residues. From germline, CDR1 is LNHDA and CDR2 SQIVND (reference sequence). CDR3 DNA sequence: TGTGCCAGTAGGCGGGCAGGGAGCTACGAGCAGTACTTC. Protein sequence: CASRRAGSYEQYF.